This TCR beta chain comes out of a study of CDR3 diversity in severe acne. TCRdb passed the PCR reads through MiXCR, listing each CDR3 protein once. The sample has about 76,000 distinct CDR3 sequences, approximately 51% seen once; the top ten hold 14%. The germline gives CDR1 MGHDK, CDR2 SYGVNS. V shed 9 bases and J 1 base; nucleotides not matched to a gene: 13. The CDR3 has 16 residues. The rearrangement joins TRBV25-1 to TRBJ2-7; 9 positions match TRBD2. Sequencing was done on a sample of blood. The clonotype was recovered from a male donor in good health, without acne. In DNA form, the CDR3 reads TGTGCCAGTAGTCCCTCACTAGCGGGCGCTTCCTACGAGCAGTACTTC. Amino acid sequence: CASSPSLAGASYEQYF.